This T cell receptor beta chain was documented in a study of blood T cell repertoires in COVID-19. Turning to the study itself: In each case, the material was cDNA or gDNA derived from T cells, B-cell-depleted T cells, or PBMCs.

Clones were read by immunoSEQ multiplex PCR, and TCRdb kept only the in-frame ones, dropping some. The data hold approximately 470,000 clones, with about nine tenths observed a single time. Which cohort a participant joined came from the clinical history participants gave. Losses at the gene ends were 1 base for V and 7 bases for J; bases not matched to a gene: 5. The CDR3 loop spans 15 amino acids. Per germline, CDR1 SGHAT and CDR2 FQNNGV. This sequence joins TRBV11-2 and TRBJ2-2; the match to TRBD1 covers 8 bases. This receptor was taken from a woman aged 18-35 years who had recovered from COVID-19. The sequencing input was PBMCs or T cells enriched from blood (not recorded which). CDR3 region: CASSLGQGLGGELFF. The CDR3 bases are TGTGCCAGCAGCTTAGGACAGGGGTTAGGCGGGGAGCTGTTTTTT.